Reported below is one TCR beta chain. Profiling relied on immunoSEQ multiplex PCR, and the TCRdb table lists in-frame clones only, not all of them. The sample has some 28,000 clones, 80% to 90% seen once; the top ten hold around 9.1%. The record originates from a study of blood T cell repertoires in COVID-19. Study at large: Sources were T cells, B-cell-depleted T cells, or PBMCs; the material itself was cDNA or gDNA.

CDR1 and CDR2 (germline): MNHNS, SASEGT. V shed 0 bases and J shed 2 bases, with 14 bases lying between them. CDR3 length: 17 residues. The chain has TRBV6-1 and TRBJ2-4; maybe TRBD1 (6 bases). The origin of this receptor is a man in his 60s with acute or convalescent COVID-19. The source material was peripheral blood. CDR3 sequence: CASSEAWAGTTKNIQYF. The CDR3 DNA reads TGTGCCAGCAGTGAAGCGTGGGCAGGGACAACCAAAAACATTCAGTACTTC.